A single sample gave rise to the 15 T cell receptor beta chains below, sequenced in a study of early T cells in non-severe SARS-CoV-2 infection. TCRdb fed the 5' RACE reads into MiXCR, producing one record per CDR3 protein. There are 50,000 to 70,000 distinct CDR3 sequences in the sample; 10% occur only once, and over 8.5% lies in the top ten. The sample consisted of whole blood. The source is an adult who was a healthcare worker with PCR-confirmed SARS-CoV-2 infection or an uninfected control (not recorded which).

This clonotype was found many times. The rearrangement links TRBV29-1 to TRBJ2-2, with a weak D call TRBD1 (5 bases). The CDR3 runs to 13 residues. Trimming removed 8 bases at V and 3 bases at J, with 13 bases between. Germline V gene lookup returns CDR1 SQVTM and CDR2 ANQGSEA. CDR3 region: CSSRQSDTGELFF. Written as DNA, the CDR3 is TGCAGCTCCCGACAGTCGGACACCGGGGAGCTGTTTTTT.

This clonotype has at least ten counts. CDR3 in amino acids: CSARDRGQETQYF. DNA of the CDR3: TGCAGTGCTAGAGATCGGGGTCAAGAGACCCAGTACTTC. The rearrangement joins TRBV20-1 to TRBJ2-5; TRBD2 is a possible D gene (5 bases). Trimming cost V 0 bases and J 2 bases, with 7 bases left between them. CDR3 length equals 13 residues. From germline, CDR1 is DFQATT and CDR2 SNEGSKA (reference sequence).

V usage is TRBV6-2 or TRBV6-3 and J usage is TRBJ2-1, with 7 bases that match TRBD1. The CDR3 runs 15 residues. Germline V lookup: CDR1 MNHEY, CDR2 SVGEGT. Trimming removed 4 bases from V and 10 bases from J; junction bases left unmatched: 13. The CDR3 sequence: CASSSTDRRHGEQFF. The CDR3 DNA reads as TGTGCCAGCAGTTCCACGGACAGGCGGCATGGAGAGCAGTTCTTC.

This clonotype has at least ten counts. The chain has TRBV13 and TRBJ1-1; a weak D match, TRBD1 (6 bases). Germline V gene sequence: CDR1 PRHDT, CDR2 FYEKMQ (reference sequence). V lost 6 bases and J lost 3, with 11 bases in between. CDR3 size: 13 residues. The chain's CDR3 is CASRVDSHTEAFF. The CDR3 region has the DNA TGTGCCAGCAGGGTGGACAGTCACACTGAAGCTTTCTTT.

This clonotype was detected many times. This rearrangement joins TRBV27 to TRBJ2-3; TRBD2 might be the D (7 bases). Between the trimmed V and J ends, which lost 5 bases and 2 bases, there was a span of 20 bases. The germline V gene encodes CDR1 MNHEY and CDR2 SMNVEV (reference sequence). This CDR3 has 17 residues. DNA for the CDR3: TGTGCCAGCAGTCCTGCCCGAGAGGGGGGGCACACAGATACGCAGTATTTT. Protein sequence: CASSPAREGGHTDTQYF.

This clonotype was seen repeatedly, ten times or more. The V call is TRBV2, the J call TRBJ2-7, with D uncertain. Germline lookup yields CDR1 SNHLY and CDR2 FYNNEI. Trimming removed 4 bases at V and 4 bases at J, with 5 bases between. The CDR3 is 11 residues long. CDR3 residues: CASSVSYEQYF. In nucleotides, the CDR3 is TGTGCCAGCAGTGTCAGTTACGAGCAGTACTTC.

A word on this clonotype: The junction departs from the called germline gene at one end, perhaps through a read error. The chain uses TRBV5-1 and TRBJ1-6, with a weak D call TRBD1 (5 bases). This CDR3 spans 17 amino acids. In germline, CDR1 is SGHRS, CDR2 YFSETQ. CDR3 nucleotides: TGCGCCGGCAGCGGAATGGGACCAAGCTCCTATAATTCACCCCTCCACTTT. Translated: CAGSGMGPSSYNSPLHF.

This clonotype was recorded many times. This chain connects TRBV7-3 to TRBJ2-1; no clear D gene. The germline gives CDR1 SGHTA, CDR2 FQGTGA. Trimming stripped 2 bases from V and 3 bases from J, with 14 bases between. There are 16 residues in the CDR3. CDR3 region: CASSLVTSTLYNEQFF. In nucleotides, the CDR3 is TGTGCCAGCAGCTTAGTAACCAGTACGCTCTACAATGAGCAGTTCTTC.

With respect to this clonotype: A read error may account for a junction end that differs from germline. The chain couples TRBV11-3 to TRBJ1-3; 8 positions agree with TRBD1. The CDR3 is made up of 15 amino acids. CDR1 SGHNT and CDR2 YENEEA come from the germline V gene. The CDR3 bases are TGTGCCAGCAGCCCGACAGGGGTTTCTGAAAACACCATATATTTT. The encoded protein is CASSPTGVSENTIYF.

This clonotype came up many times. V is TRBV2 and J is TRBJ1-1; D unresolved. The V gene lost 4 bases and the J gene lost 6 bases, with 9 bases spanning the gap. The CDR3 runs 12 residues. Germline V gene data show CDR1 as SNHLY and CDR2 as FYNNEI. The CDR3 sequence: CASSGPQPEAFF. For the CDR3, the DNA is TGTGCCAGCAGTGGCCCTCAGCCTGAAGCTTTCTTT.

This clonotype was seen only a few times. The chain recombines TRBV7-2 with TRBJ2-5; D uncertain. There are 13 residues in the CDR3. Germline V gene lookup returns CDR1 SGHTA and CDR2 FQGNSA. The V gene lost 2 bases and the J gene lost 1 base, with 5 bases spanning the gap. The CDR3 region is CASSLKIQETQYF. CDR3 bases: TGTGCCAGCAGCTTAAAGATCCAAGAGACCCAGTACTTC.

The V call is TRBV7-2, the J call TRBJ2-3; D is unclear. The length of the CDR3 is 15 residues. The germline V gene encodes CDR1 SGHTA and CDR2 FQGNSA. V was shortened by 5 bases and J by 6 bases, with 18 bases between the two germline ends. The CDR3 DNA follows: TGTGCCAGCAGCAGAAACCACGGGCAGGCGGATACGCAGTATTTT. It encodes CASSRNHGQADTQYF. Full variable domain (outside the CDR3, taken from reference TRBV7-2 and TRBJ2-3): GAGVSQSPSNKVTEKGKDVELRCDPISGHTALYWYRQSLGQGLEFLIYFQGNSAPDKSGLPSDRFSAERTGGSVSTLTIQRTQQEDSAVYLCASSRNHGQADTQYFGPGTRLTVL.

The V call is TRBV5-1, the J call TRBJ2-1; a weak D match, TRBD1 (5 bases). CDR1 SGHRS and CDR2 YFSETQ come from the germline V gene. The CDR3 runs 13 residues. V gave up 3 bases and J gave up 5 bases, with 9 bases separating them. The chain's CDR3 is CASSWKQDNEQFF. The CDR3 DNA follows: TGCGCCAGCAGCTGGAAACAGGACAATGAGCAGTTCTTC.

The chain is built from TRBV7-3 and TRBJ2-1; possibly TRBD2 for D (6 bases). V was trimmed by 2 bases and J by 4 bases, leaving 9 bases between them. There are 14 residues in the CDR3. The germline gives CDR1 SGHTA, CDR2 FQGTGA. The CDR3 sequence: CASSLGGVYNEQFF. The CDR3 coding sequence is TGTGCCAGCAGCTTAGGCGGGGTATACAATGAGCAGTTCTTC.

The chain links TRBV29-1 to TRBJ2-3; 8 nucleotides align to TRBD1. This CDR3 is 13 amino acids long. Trimming cost V 4 bases and J 6 bases; bases outside gene matches: 6. Germline-derived CDR1 and CDR2 are SQVTM and ANQGSEA. Here the CDR3 reads CSVGQGRGDTQYF. The CDR3 region has the DNA TGCAGCGTTGGACAGGGGAGAGGGGATACGCAGTATTTT.